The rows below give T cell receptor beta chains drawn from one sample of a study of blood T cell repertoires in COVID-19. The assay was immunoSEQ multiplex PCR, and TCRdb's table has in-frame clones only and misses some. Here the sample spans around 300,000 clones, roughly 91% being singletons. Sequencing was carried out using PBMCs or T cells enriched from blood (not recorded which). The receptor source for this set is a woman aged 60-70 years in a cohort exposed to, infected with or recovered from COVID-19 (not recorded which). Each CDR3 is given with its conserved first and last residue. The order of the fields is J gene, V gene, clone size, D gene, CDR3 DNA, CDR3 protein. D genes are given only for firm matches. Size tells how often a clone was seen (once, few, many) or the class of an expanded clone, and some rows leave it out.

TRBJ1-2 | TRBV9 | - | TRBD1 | TGTGCCAGCAGCGTAGAGGACAGGGACGTTTACACCTTC | CASSVEDRDVYTF
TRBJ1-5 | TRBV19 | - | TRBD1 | TGTGCCAGTAGTATGGACAGGAACAATCAGCCCCAGCATTTT | CASSMDRNNQPQHF
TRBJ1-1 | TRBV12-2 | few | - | TGTGCAAGTCGCACAGGGGTTCGGGACACTGAAGCTTTCTTT | CASRTGVRDTEAFF
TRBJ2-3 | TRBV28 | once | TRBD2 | TGTGCCAGCAGTTCCTTAGCGGGAGGCGCAGATACGCAGTATTTT | CASSSLAGGADTQYF
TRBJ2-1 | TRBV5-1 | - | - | TGCGCCAGCAGCACGGACAGCTCCTACAATGAGCAGTTCTTC | CASSTDSSYNEQFF
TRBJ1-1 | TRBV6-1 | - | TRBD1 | TGTGCCAGCAGTGAATCGGTGACAGGGGACACTGAAGCTTTCTTT | CASSESVTGDTEAFF
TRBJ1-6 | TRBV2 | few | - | TGTGCCAGCAGTGGGGAGCAGGGACACGAGTATTCACCCCTCCACTTT | CASSGEQGHEYSPLHF
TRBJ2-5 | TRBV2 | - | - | TGTGCCAGCAGTGAAGCGCTAGCTCTAGAGACCCAGTACTTC | CASSEALALETQYF
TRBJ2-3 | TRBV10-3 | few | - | TGTGCCATCAGTGAGGGGGTAGCAGGGGCAGATACGCAGTATTTT | CAISEGVAGADTQYF
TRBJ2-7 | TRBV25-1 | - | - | TGTGCCAGCAGTAAACTCGGCTACGAGCAGTACTTC | CASSKLGYEQYF
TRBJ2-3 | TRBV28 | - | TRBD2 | TGTGCCAGCCTTAGCGGGCAGGTCACAGATACGCAGTATTTT | CASLSGQVTDTQYF
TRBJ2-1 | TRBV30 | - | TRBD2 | TGTGCCTGGCCCTCTAGCGGGAGTGGCGATGAGCAGTTCTTC | CAWPSSGSGDEQFF
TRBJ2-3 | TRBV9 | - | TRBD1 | TGTGCCAGCAGCGTAGGGCGGACAGGCCTCACAGATACGCAGTATTTT | CASSVGRTGLTDTQYF
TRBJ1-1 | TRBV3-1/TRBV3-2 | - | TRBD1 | TGTGCCAGCAGTCGGTCCACCGGGACAGGGAACACTGAAGCTTTCTTT | CASSRSTGTGNTEAFF
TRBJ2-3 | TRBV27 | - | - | TGTGCCAGCAGTTTACTCGTCGGAATAGCGCCCGGCACAGATACGCAGTATTTT | CASSLLVGIAPGTDTQYF
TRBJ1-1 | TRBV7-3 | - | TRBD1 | TGTGCCAGCAGCAAGACAGGGGGCGGCACTGAAGCTTTCTTT | CASSKTGGGTEAFF
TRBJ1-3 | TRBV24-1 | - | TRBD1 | TGTGCCACCAGTGATTCCCGCGGACAGGGCTGGTCTGGAAACACCATATATTTT | CATSDSRGQGWSGNTIYF
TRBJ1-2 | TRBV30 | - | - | TGTGCCTGGAGTCAAAGACGGGACTATGGCTACACCTTC | CAWSQRRDYGYTF